A selection of T cell receptor beta chains follows, all from one sample in a study of cytotoxic CD8 clonotypes in ibrutinib-treated CLL. The repertoire was sequenced with immunoSEQ multiplex PCR; TCRdb's copy has only in-frame clones and lacks some. The sample has about 200,000 clones; about three quarters are singletons. The source was PBMCs, collected after 12 months of ibrutinib treatment. The receptors stem from a human donor with chronic lymphocytic leukemia. Both conserved end residues are part of each CDR3. Each record gives: V gene, D gene, J gene, clone size, CDR3 DNA, CDR3 protein. A D gene is named only where the DNA matches it firmly. A row's size may be missing; if present it is once, few, many or a size class.

>TRBV6-5|.|TRBJ1-5|.
TGTGCCAGTCTTTCTACGGACCAGCCCCAGCATTTT
CASLSTDQPQHF
>TRBV30|TRBD2|TRBJ2-7|.
TGTGCCTGGAGCGTCGGGTGGCTAGCGGGAGCGTACGAGCAGTACTTC
CAWSVGWLAGAYEQYF
>TRBV19|.|TRBJ2-1|.
TGTGCCAGTGGTAAGGGTTTCAATGAGCAGTTCTTC
CASGKGFNEQFF
>TRBV30|.|TRBJ2-2|.
TGTGCCTGGAGTAGAGGGACATCGAACACCGGGGAGCTGTTTTTT
CAWSRGTSNTGELFF
>TRBV7-2|TRBD1|TRBJ1-2|.
TGTGCCAGCAGCTTAGCGGCGACAGGGCTGAGGGTCCATGGCTACACCTTC
CASSLAATGLRVHGYTF
>TRBV27|TRBD1|TRBJ1-5|once
TGTGCCAGCAGTTTATGGGACAGAAGACTTCAGCCCCAGCATTTT
CASSLWDRRLQPQHF
>TRBV6-6|.|TRBJ2-3|.
TGTGCCACCTTATTGAACACAGATACGCAGTATTTT
CATLLNTDTQYF
>TRBV5-6|.|TRBJ2-7|.
TGTGCCAGCAGCCTACAGGTCTACGAGCAGTACTTC
CASSLQVYEQYF
>TRBV19|TRBD1|TRBJ2-3|.
TGTGCCAGTAGTTCCGGGACAGAGCACACAGATACGCAGTATTTT
CASSSGTEHTDTQYF
>TRBV29-1|TRBD2|TRBJ2-7|.
TGCAGCGGAACGACGGGAGGGCCGCTCTACGAGCAGTACTTC
CSGTTGGPLYEQYF
>TRBV15|TRBD1|TRBJ2-7|.
TGTGCCACCGGACCTACGCCGGGACAGGGTTCCTACGAGCAGTACTTC
CATGPTPGQGSYEQYF
>TRBV28|.|TRBJ1-4|.
TGTGCCAGCAGTTTAGGGGGATTTAATGAAAAACTGTTTTTT
CASSLGGFNEKLFF
>TRBV5-1|TRBD1|TRBJ1-2|.
TGCGCCAGCAGCTTAACAGGGGAAGGGAGTGGCTACACCTTC
CASSLTGEGSGYTF
>TRBV4-1|TRBD2|TRBJ2-5|few
TGCGCCAGCAGCCAAGGGACTAGCGGGGGGGCCTACGAGACCCAGTACTTC
CASSQGTSGGAYETQYF
>TRBV4-1|TRBD1|TRBJ1-1|.
TGCGCCAGCAGCCCTTTCCTGGGAACAGGGGACACTGAAGCTTTCTTT
CASSPFLGTGDTEAFF
>TRBV4-2|TRBD1|TRBJ1-5|few
TGTGCCAGCAGCCCGGACAGGAATCAGCCCCAGCATTTT
CASSPDRNQPQHF
>TRBV28|.|TRBJ1-1|once
TGTGCCAGCAGTTCCCTCTACAGGAACACTGAAGCTTTCTTT
CASSSLYRNTEAFF
>TRBV19|.|TRBJ1-5|.
TGTGCCAGTAGTATTTTTCGTTCATCCCAGGGGCAGCCCCAGCATTTT
CASSIFRSSQGQPQHF
>TRBV30|.|TRBJ1-2|.
TGTGCCTGGAGTGTAGGGACCGGGGATGGCTACACCTTC
CAWSVGTGDGYTF
>TRBV19|.|TRBJ1-1|.
TGTGCCAGTAGTATACCCTCTAGGGGTTCTGAAGCTTTCTTT
CASSIPSRGSEAFF
>TRBV28|.|TRBJ2-7|.
TGTGCCAGCAGTACTAGCACCTACGAGCAGTACTTC
CASSTSTYEQYF
>TRBV19|TRBD1|TRBJ1-6|few
TGTGCCAGTAGGGTCCCTCCTCTACAGGGGAATTCACCCCTCCACTTT
CASRVPPLQGNSPLHF
>TRBV28|.|TRBJ2-7|few
TGTGCCAGCAGTACTACCGCCCAGGAGAACAAGCAGTACTTC
CASSTTAQENKQYF
>TRBV6-1|.|TRBJ2-7|.
TGTGCCAGCAGTGGAAGTGATGAGCGGTACGAGCAGTACTTC
CASSGSDERYEQYF
>TRBV19|TRBD1|TRBJ2-6|.
TGTGCCAGTAGTAACAGGGGGCGCAGTACTGGGGCCAACGTCCTGACTTTC
CASSNRGRSTGANVLTF
>TRBV25-1|TRBD1|TRBJ1-5|.
TGTGCCAGCAGTTCCCGGACAGGGTTGGGTCAGCCCCAGCATTTT
CASSSRTGLGQPQHF
>TRBV28|.|TRBJ1-5|.
TGTGCCAGCAGCCCAAGTAGCAATCAGCCCCAGCATTTT
CASSPSSNQPQHF
>TRBV5-6|.|TRBJ1-1|.
TGTGCCAGCAGCTTGTTTTGGGGACTCACTGAAGCTTTCTTT
CASSLFWGLTEAFF
>TRBV15|.|TRBJ1-5|.
TGTGCCACCAGCAGAGCCATAAGCAATCAGCCCCAGCATTTT
CATSRAISNQPQHF
>TRBV12-5|.|TRBJ1-1|.
TGTGCTAGTGGTCCTACTGATCATAAAGAAGCTTTCTTT
CASGPTDHKEAFF
>TRBV18|TRBD2|TRBJ2-3|.
TGTGCCAGCTCACCGAGCGGACTAGCGGGGCAAACAACAGATACGCAGTATTTT
CASSPSGLAGQTTDTQYF
>TRBV5-1|.|TRBJ1-1|.
TGCGCCAGCAGCTTACAGGTCCCCAACACTGAAGCTTTCTTT
CASSLQVPNTEAFF
>TRBV30|.|TRBJ1-2|.
TGTGCCTGGGGGAGACAGCACCCTTTAAACTATGGCTACACCTTC
CAWGRQHPLNYGYTF
>TRBV6-5|.|TRBJ2-1|.
TGTGCCAGCAGCCCCGGAAGTCTCTACAATGAGCAGTTCTTC
CASSPGSLYNEQFF
>TRBV11-3|.|TRBJ2-3|.
TGTGCCAGCAGCTTAGTAGGGGGTACGCAGTATTTT
CASSLVGGTQYF
>TRBV19|TRBD1|TRBJ1-1|.
TGTGCCAGTACTGAAGGGGGCATGTTGAATACTGAAGCTTTCTTT
CASTEGGMLNTEAFF
>TRBV28|TRBD2|TRBJ2-4|.
TGTGCCAGCAGCCCCAACCGGGCGGGAGTTAAGCCCCGAAACATTCAGTACTTC
CASSPNRAGVKPRNIQYF
>TRBV19|TRBD1|TRBJ1-2|.
TGTGCCAGTAGTCCCTCGGACAGGGGGTCCCTCTATGGCTACACCTTC
CASSPSDRGSLYGYTF
>TRBV5-6|TRBD2|TRBJ2-5|.
TGTGCCAGCAGCCCGTACCCTAGCGGGAGGTCGCGAGAGACCCAGTACTTC
CASSPYPSGRSRETQYF